Presented here are 13 T cell receptor beta chains from one specimen sequenced in a study of shared clonotypes between healthy human individuals. Produced via immunoSEQ multiplex PCR; TCRdb's table is partial and in-frame only. The profile shows about 1.5 million clones, roughly 95% of them singletons. Sequencing was carried out using naive CD4+ T cells sorted from blood. Regarding subset: CD45RA+ positively selected. These receptors originate from a man under 40 in good health.

J is TRBJ1-2 and V is TRBV6-6; weak D call: TRBD1 (5 bases). The CDR3 runs 11 residues. The V gene lost 10 bases and the J gene lost 6 bases, with 12 bases spanning the gap. CDR1 and CDR2 from the germline V gene are MNHNY and SVGAGI (reference sequence). The CDR3: CATQRGDGYTF. The CDR3 DNA sequence: TGTGCCACCCAACGGGGGGATGGCTACACCTTC.

The chain has TRBV7-9 and TRBJ2-1; the D call may be TRBD1 or TRBD2 (5 bases each). Between the trimmed V and J ends, which lost 4 bases and 0 bases, there was a span of 16 bases. There are 17 residues in the CDR3. Germline CDR1 reads SEHNR; CDR2 reads FQNEAQ (reference sequence). The DNA of the CDR3 is TGTGCCAGCAGCTCCTCATGGGACCCAAGCTCCTACAATGAGCAGTTCTTC. Encoded protein: CASSSSWDPSSYNEQFF.

The genes are TRBV6-5 and TRBJ2-2; D may be TRBD1 (5 bases). Germline values: CDR1 MNHEY, CDR2 SVGAGI. This CDR3 has 15 residues. Trimming removed 6 bases at V and 7 bases at J, with 18 bases between. CDR3 region: CASRSLLRQYGELFF. CDR3 DNA sequence: TGTGCCAGCAGATCCCTGCTTCGACAGTACGGGGAGCTGTTTTTT.

The CDR3 reads CASSMDNQGLAGGPEQFF. The DNA of the CDR3 is TGTGCCAGTAGTATGGACAATCAGGGACTAGCGGGAGGGCCTGAGCAGTTCTTC. The rearrangement joins TRBV19 to TRBJ2-1; 16 nucleotides match TRBD2. This CDR3 region has 18 residues. From germline, CDR1 is LNHDA and CDR2 SQIVND (reference sequence). The V gene end was trimmed by 3 bases and the J gene end by 9 bases; junction bases not matched to a gene: 11.

The CDR3 DNA reads as TGTGCCAGCAGCCAAGAGTTACCGGCTAACTATGGCTACACCTTC. It is translated as CASSQELPANYGYTF. The genes are TRBV4-2 and TRBJ1-2; D remains unclear. CDR1 and CDR2 (germline): LGHNA, YNFKEQ. Trimming took 0 bases from V and 0 from J, leaving 8 bases between them. This CDR3 comprises 15 residues.

V is TRBV6-1 and J is TRBJ1-5, with D perhaps matching TRBD1 (5 bases). Germline CDR1 and CDR2: MNHNS and SASEGT. V was trimmed by 1 base and J by 1 base, leaving 11 bases between them. The CDR3 length is 16 residues. The CDR3 loop is CASSEGRQQSNQPQHF. The CDR3 DNA reads TGTGCCAGCAGTGAAGGGAGACAGCAGAGCAATCAGCCCCAGCATTTT.

This clone was seen more than once but under ten times. V usage is TRBV18 and J usage is TRBJ2-1; D unresolved. Germline assignment: CDR1 KGHSH and CDR2 LQKENI. The CDR3 spans 13 residues. V gave up 6 bases and J gave up 5 bases, with 11 bases separating them. The CDR3 reads CASSALKDNEQFF. The CDR3 DNA sequence: TGTGCCAGCTCGGCGCTAAAAGACAATGAGCAGTTCTTC.

This chain links TRBV5-6 with TRBJ1-2; perhaps TRBD1 as D (5 bases). The V gene's germline CDR1 is SGHDT and CDR2 YYEEEE. The CDR3 runs to 14 residues. V was pared by 2 bases and J by 2 bases, with 10 bases between. For the CDR3, the DNA is TGTGCCAGCAGCTTCGGCAGGGCAAACTATGGCTACACCTTC. As protein: CASSFGRANYGYTF.

The rearrangement uses TRBV6-1 and TRBJ2-4, with D hard to call. This CDR3 spans 11 amino acids. Germline CDR1 and CDR2: MNHNS and SASEGT. V was clipped by 3 bases and J by 5 bases, with 2 bases between them. Written as DNA, the CDR3 is TGTGCCAGCAGTGATCAAAACATTCAGTACTTC. Its protein product is CASSDQNIQYF.

The rearrangement uses TRBV11-2 and TRBJ2-1; D is uncertain. Germline values: CDR1 SGHAT, CDR2 FQNNGV. This CDR3 spans 14 amino acids. Trimming pared 3 bases from V and 1 base from J, leaving 7 bases between. The CDR3 sequence: CASSLDGSYNEQFF. CDR3 coding DNA: TGTGCCAGCAGCTTGGACGGGTCCTACAATGAGCAGTTCTTC.

This sequence joins TRBV19 and TRBJ2-2; possible D gene TRBD1, 5 bases. CDR3 length equals 14 residues. The V end lost 10 bases, the J end lost 0 bases, and 12 bases lay between the germline ends. Per germline, CDR1 LNHDA and CDR2 SQIVND (reference sequence). This CDR3 reads CATGRTPNTGELFF. In DNA, the CDR3 is TGTGCCACGGGCAGGACACCGAACACCGGGGAGCTGTTTTTT.

The CDR3 bases are TGTGCCAGCAGCTTAGTTCTAGGTGGACTAGCGGGAGTCATAGGCGGTGAGCAGTTCTTC. Translation: CASSLVLGGLAGVIGGEQFF. The chain has TRBV7-6 and TRBJ2-1; 13 positions match TRBD2. Germline CDR1 and CDR2: SGHVS and FNYEAQ. This CDR3 is built from 20 residues. Trimming removed 1 base from V and 9 bases from J; junction bases left unmatched: 18.

The DNA for the CDR3 is TGTGCCAGCGGAGGGACTAGCGCAACTCTCTACACAGATACGCAGTATTTT. Translating it yields CASGGTSATLYTDTQYF. The J gene is TRBJ2-3, the V gene TRBV2; 10 bases match TRBD2. Germline lookup yields CDR1 SNHLY and CDR2 FYNNEI. The trim removed 8 bases at V and 2 bases at J, leaving 13 bases unmatched. The CDR3 loop spans 17 amino acids. Supplemented by reference TRBV2 and TRBJ2-3, the full variable domain reads EPEVTQTPSHQVTQMGQEVILRCVPISNHLYFYWYRQILGQKVEFLVSFYNNEISEKSEIFDDQFSVERPDGSNFTLKIRSTKLEDSAMYFCASGGTSATLYTDTQYFGPGTRLTVL.